These 30 T cell receptor beta chains came from one sample sequenced in a study of radiation and T cells in renal cell carcinoma. Only in-frame clones appear in the TCRdb table, and some are missing; sequencing was by immunoSEQ multiplex PCR. The sample consists of about 130,000 clones, about four fifths of them appearing once. Time point of the sample: baseline pretreatment blood. The sample's treatment: 15 Gy SBRT to primary tumor, nephrectomy 4 weeks later. This specimen consisted of blood, obtained from a patient whose treatment included radiotherapy and nephrectomy. These receptors were taken from a woman in her sixties or seventies with renal cell carcinoma.

Concerning this clone: One end of the junction fails to match germline, which may point to a read error. The rearrangement uses TRBV7-3 and TRBJ2-6, with D uncertain. Germline V gene data show CDR1 as SGHTA and CDR2 as FQGTGA. The CDR3 is 12 amino acids. Here the CDR3 DNA reads TGTGCCAGCAGTTTTGGGGACAACGTCCTGACTTTC. This gives the protein CASSFGDNVLTF.

V is TRBV6-6 and J is TRBJ2-2; 8 bases fit TRBD1. The germline V gene encodes CDR1 MNHNY and CDR2 SVGAGI (reference sequence). V was pared by 6 bases and J by 7 bases, with 13 bases of the junction left unmatched. This CDR3 is 16 amino acids long. The CDR3, as DNA: TGTGCCAGCAGGCCTACGGGACAGGTTCATATCGGGGAGCTGTTTTTT. This codes for CASRPTGQVHIGELFF.

This chain links TRBV5-1 with TRBJ1-1, with 12 bases that match TRBD1. The CDR3 loop spans 16 amino acids. Germline V gene sequence: CDR1 SGHRS, CDR2 YFSETQ. V dropped 0 bases and J dropped 8; count of bases not matched to a gene: 8. CDR3 DNA sequence: TGCGCCAGCAGCTTGGAGGTGGGGACAGGGGGCGCGGAAGCTTTCTTT. It codes for CASSLEVGTGGAEAFF.

This rearrangement joins TRBV27 to TRBJ1-2; 7 nucleotides agree with TRBD1. Looked up from germline, CDR1 is MNHEY and CDR2 is SMNVEV (reference sequence). The CDR3 has 14 residues. The trim removed 7 bases at V and 1 base at J, leaving 6 bases unmatched. CDR3 residues: CASTLQGDNYGYTF. Here the CDR3 DNA reads TGTGCCAGCACCTTGCAGGGGGATAACTATGGCTACACCTTC.

This clone was seen only a few times. CDR3 coding DNA: TGTGCCAGCACCTACCGGGAGGGGGCAGCTTTCTTT. This translates into CASTYREGAAFF. V is TRBV6-1 and J is TRBJ1-1; 7 nucleotides match TRBD1. CDR3 length equals 12 residues. Losses at the gene ends were 7 bases for V and 10 bases for J; bases not matched to a gene: 9. The germline V gene has CDR1 MNHNS and CDR2 SASEGT.

The genes are TRBV27 and TRBJ1-1, with TRBD1 matching over 7 bases. The length of the CDR3 is 14 residues. Trimming took 3 bases from V and 4 from J; bases not matched to a gene: 5. Germline V gene lookup returns CDR1 MNHEY and CDR2 SMNVEV (reference sequence). The CDR3 is CASSFPGQLTEAFF. The DNA of the CDR3 is TGTGCCAGCAGTTTCCCGGGACAGCTCACTGAAGCTTTCTTT.

The count of this clone is one. The J gene is TRBJ1-2, the V gene TRBV5-1; D is ambiguous. V lost 0 bases, J lost 6 bases, and 15 bases lay in between. This CDR3 has 15 residues. The germline CDR1 and CDR2 sequences are SGHRS and YFSETQ. CDR3 protein: CASSLEDGLLNGYTF. The CDR3 DNA reads as TGCGCCAGCAGCTTGGAAGACGGACTCCTCAATGGCTACACCTTC.

The chain employs TRBV5-8 and TRBJ1-5; D unresolved. Trimming removed 0 bases at V and 0 bases at J, with 7 bases between. Per the germline V gene, CDR1 is SGHTS and CDR2 is YDEGEE. The CDR3 loop spans 15 amino acids. The CDR3 DNA follows: TGTGCCAGCAGCTTGGAGTACGGTAGCAATCAGCCCCAGCATTTT. Amino acids: CASSLEYGSNQPQHF.

This chain links TRBV19 with TRBJ1-2; no definite D call. V dropped 8 bases and J dropped 2 bases, with 18 bases sitting between them. CDR3 size: 15 residues. Germline V gives CDR1 LNHDA, CDR2 SQIVND (reference sequence). This CDR3 reads CASATGSLWNYGYTF. The CDR3 nucleotides read TGTGCCAGTGCGACCGGGTCCCTGTGGAACTATGGCTACACCTTC.

The chain uses TRBV5-1 and TRBJ1-3; TRBD1 matches 8 bases. The length of the CDR3 is 17 residues. In germline, CDR1 is SGHRS, CDR2 YFSETQ. Trimming took 3 bases from V and 4 from J; bases not matched to a gene: 12. CDR3 bases: TGCGCCAGCAGCTCAACCCAGACAGGGGAGGCAGGAAACACCATATATTTT. This encodes CASSSTQTGEAGNTIYF.

The CDR3: CASRPRWGTYEQYF. The CDR3 region has the DNA TGTGCCAGCAGACCTAGATGGGGAACCTACGAGCAGTACTTC. The chain links TRBV28 to TRBJ2-7; no clear D. The CDR3 covers 14 residues. The V and J ends lost 6 bases and 2 bases respectively, with 14 bases between them. Germline loops: CDR1 MDHEN, CDR2 SYDVKM.

The CDR3 DNA sequence: TGTGCCTGGAGTGTACTTCAGAACTATGGCTACACCTTC. This encodes CAWSVLQNYGYTF. The chain is built from TRBV30 and TRBJ1-2; D gene unclear. The germline V gene encodes CDR1 GTSNPN and CDR2 SVGIG (reference sequence). This CDR3 has 13 residues. V gave up 0 bases and J gave up 2 bases, with 7 bases separating them.

Here the CDR3 reads CASSVGGGTGLAYNEQFF. For the CDR3, the DNA is TGTGCCAGCAGCGTAGGGGGCGGGACGGGACTAGCATACAATGAGCAGTTCTTC. This rearrangement joins TRBV9 to TRBJ2-1, with 9 bases that match TRBD2. Germline CDR1 reads SGDLS; CDR2 reads YYNGEE. J was trimmed by 4 bases and V by 0 bases; bases with no gene match: 11. The CDR3 runs 18 residues.

The genes are TRBV9 and TRBJ1-1; D call uncertain. With 2 bases removed from V and 7 bases from J, the gap between germline ends came to 15 bases. The CDR3 is 14 residues long. Germline loops: CDR1 SGDLS, CDR2 YYNGEE. In nucleotides, the CDR3 is TGTGCCAGCAGCGTCGTGACCGGACCCAATGAAGCTTTCTTT. As protein: CASSVVTGPNEAFF.

V and J are TRBV5-1 and TRBJ2-4; TRBD2 might be the D (5 bases). V was shortened by 4 bases and J by 2 bases, with 16 bases between the two germline ends. The CDR3 runs to 16 residues. In germline, CDR1 is SGHRS, CDR2 YFSETQ. The CDR3 spells CASSPNAWESKNIQYF. As DNA, the CDR3 is TGCGCCAGCAGCCCCAATGCTTGGGAGTCCAAAAACATTCAGTACTTC.

CDR3 loop: CSVELAGTGGYEQYF. The DNA for the CDR3 is TGCAGCGTTGAATTGGCCGGGACAGGGGGCTACGAGCAGTACTTC. The chain joins TRBV29-1 to TRBJ2-7, with 11 bases identical to TRBD1. Trimming removed 2 bases from V and 3 bases from J; junction bases left unmatched: 6. Germline lookup yields CDR1 SQVTM and CDR2 ANQGSEA. The CDR3 covers 15 residues.

This rearrangement joins TRBV28 to TRBJ1-2; 8 bases are shared with TRBD1. V lost 5 bases and J lost 4; bases outside the gene matches: 9. CDR3 size: 15 residues. CDR1 and CDR2 (germline): MDHEN, SYDVKM. The CDR3: CASSLGTGTLYGYTF. As DNA, the CDR3 is TGTGCCAGCAGTCTCGGGACAGGAACCCTCTATGGCTACACCTTC.

The chain combines TRBV19 with TRBJ2-1, with D tentatively TRBD1 (5 bases). The CDR3 contains 14 residues. V was pared by 5 bases and J by 6 bases, with 14 bases between. The V gene's germline CDR1 is LNHDA and CDR2 SQIVND (reference sequence). CDR3: CASSGQGKANEQFF. CDR3 sequence (DNA): TGTGCCAGTAGTGGGCAGGGTAAGGCCAATGAGCAGTTCTTC.

This clone was observed a single time. This rearrangement joins TRBV15 to TRBJ2-7; tentatively, D is TRBD1 (6 bases). The CDR3 is 13 amino acids. Germline V CDR1 and CDR2: LNHNV, YYDKDF (reference sequence). V gave up 8 bases and J gave up 0 bases, with 11 bases separating them. In nucleotides, the CDR3 is TGTGCCACCGGCCGGGACATCTCCTACGAGCAGTACTTC. Its translation: CATGRDISYEQYF.

The chain is built from TRBV4-2 and TRBJ1-4; D unresolved. The V and J ends lost 0 bases and 2 bases respectively, with 7 bases between them. The CDR3 extends over 15 amino acids. CDR1 and CDR2 (germline): LGHNA, YNFKEQ. DNA of the CDR3: TGTGCCAGCAGCCAAGAGTGGCAGACTAATGAAAAACTGTTTTTT. This encodes CASSQEWQTNEKLFF.

The rearrangement uses TRBV9 and TRBJ1-2, with D uncertain. CDR3 size: 13 residues. V lost 3 bases to trimming and J lost 0 bases, with 6 bases between them. Germline values: CDR1 SGDLS, CDR2 YYNGEE. Here the CDR3 DNA reads TGTGCCAGCAGCGAGGTTACTAACTATGGCTACACCTTC. It specifies CASSEVTNYGYTF.

V gene TRBV6-5 combines with J gene TRBJ1-2; D is unclear. Germline V gene sequence: CDR1 MNHEY, CDR2 SVGAGI. The CDR3 length is 14 residues. Trimming cost V 5 bases and J 0 bases, with 10 bases left between them. CDR3 sequence reads: CASSVGDTNYGYTF. CDR3 DNA sequence: TGTGCCAGCAGTGTTGGTGATACTAACTATGGCTACACCTTC.

The V gene is TRBV4-3, the J gene TRBJ1-2; D might be TRBD1 (5 bases). The CDR3 runs 16 residues. Germline V gives CDR1 LGHNA, CDR2 YSLEER. V was trimmed by 4 bases and J by 4 bases, leaving 19 bases between them. CDR3 DNA: TGCGCCAGCAGCCGGGGACGGACGGCGGGGATCTATGGCTACACCTTC. This sequence encodes CASSRGRTAGIYGYTF.

The chain carries TRBV7-9 and TRBJ2-2; 7 nucleotides agree with TRBD1. Germline V gives CDR1 SEHNR, CDR2 FQNEAQ (reference sequence). The CDR3 loop spans 14 amino acids. V lost 5 bases to trimming and J lost 1 base; unmatched junction nucleotides: 1. The CDR3 sequence is CASSRQGNTGELFF. CDR3 DNA sequence: TGTGCCAGCAGCCGACAGGGGAACACCGGGGAGCTGTTTTTT.

CDR3 protein: CASSLRGSNQPQHF. The CDR3 region has the DNA TGTGCCAGCAGTTTGCGGGGAAGCAATCAGCCCCAGCATTTT. This chain connects TRBV27 to TRBJ1-5, with D unclear. Trimming removed 3 bases from V and 1 base from J, with 7 bases in between. Germline V gene lookup returns CDR1 MNHEY and CDR2 SMNVEV (reference sequence). The CDR3 consists of 14 residues.

The rearrangement joins TRBV6-5 to TRBJ2-1; 9 positions match TRBD2. V shed 0 bases and J 4 bases; nucleotides not matched to a gene: 1. Germline V gives CDR1 MNHEY, CDR2 SVGAGI. The CDR3 spans 15 residues. The CDR3 reads CASSYSAGGYNEQFF. DNA for the CDR3: TGTGCCAGCAGTTACTCAGCGGGAGGTTACAATGAGCAGTTCTTC.

The chain couples TRBV9 to TRBJ1-2, with D perhaps matching TRBD1 (5 bases). CDR3 length equals 16 residues. V lost 4 bases and J lost 1, with 17 bases in between. Germline values: CDR1 SGDLS, CDR2 YYNGEE. This CDR3 reads CASSPHWGRVNYGYTF. DNA of the CDR3: TGTGCCAGCAGCCCCCACTGGGGCAGAGTTAACTATGGCTACACCTTC.

The rearrangement joins TRBV19 to TRBJ1-2; 10 bases are a match to TRBD1. Germline loops: CDR1 LNHDA, CDR2 SQIVND (reference sequence). After removal of 11 bases from V and 7 bases from J, the junction contained 4 bases not matched to a gene. This CDR3 comprises 11 residues. The CDR3 nucleotides are TGTGCCGGGGGGACAGGGGTTGGCTACACCTTC. It is translated as CAGGTGVGYTF.

This clone was observed once. The chain carries TRBV27 and TRBJ2-1; 9 positions agree with TRBD2. The CDR3 loop spans 14 amino acids. Looked up from germline, CDR1 is MNHEY and CDR2 is SMNVEV (reference sequence). V shed 7 bases and J 7 bases; nucleotides not matched to a gene: 8. CDR3 in amino acids: CASTPLAGNNEQFF. CDR3 bases: TGTGCCAGCACCCCCCTAGCGGGAAATAATGAGCAGTTCTTC.

The rearrangement joins TRBV7-9 to TRBJ2-7; D not certain. The CDR3 has 14 residues. Germline V lookup: CDR1 SEHNR, CDR2 FQNEAQ (reference sequence). V lost 7 bases and J lost 4, with 17 bases in between. CDR3 sequence reads: CASTKDPNAYEQYF. Here the CDR3 DNA reads TGTGCCAGCACTAAGGATCCGAACGCTTACGAGCAGTACTTC.